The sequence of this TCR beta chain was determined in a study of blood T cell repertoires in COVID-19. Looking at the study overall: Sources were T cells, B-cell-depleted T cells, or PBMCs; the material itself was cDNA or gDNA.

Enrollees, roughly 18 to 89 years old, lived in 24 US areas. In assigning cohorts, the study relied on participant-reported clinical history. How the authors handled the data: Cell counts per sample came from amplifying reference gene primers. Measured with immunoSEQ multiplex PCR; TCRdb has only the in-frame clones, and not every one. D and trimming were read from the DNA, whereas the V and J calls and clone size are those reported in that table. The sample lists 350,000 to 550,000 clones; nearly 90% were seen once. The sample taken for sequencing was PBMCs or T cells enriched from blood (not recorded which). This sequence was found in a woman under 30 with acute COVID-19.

The CDR3 DNA reads TGTGCCAGCAGGGCCCCTACACGGAGTTCCTACAATGAGCAGTTCTTC. Amino acid sequence: CASRAPTRSSYNEQFF. The chain links TRBV2 to TRBJ2-1; D unclear. The germline V gene has CDR1 SNHLY and CDR2 FYNNEI. Trimming took off 6 bases at V and 1 base at J, with 16 bases between the two ends. The CDR3 extends over 16 amino acids.